Listed below are T cell receptor beta chains from one sample, sequenced in a study of cytomegalovirus exposure and HLA in healthy donors. Method: immunoSEQ multiplex PCR; TCRdb's copy keeps in-frame clones and lacks some. The sample is made up of over 90,000 clones, and the top ten hold 3.5% of it. Source material: PBMCs. The receptors stem from a man aged 40-55 years in good health and CMV-seronegative. Both conserved end residues are part of each CDR3. Fields, in order: V gene, CDR3 protein.

v_call: TRBV5-1; cdr3_aa: CASSLASGANEQYF
v_call: TRBV9; cdr3_aa: CASSPRHTGELFF
v_call: TRBV7-9; cdr3_aa: CASSYPSGTGGVKTQYF
v_call: TRBV18; cdr3_aa: CASSSLAGESYEQYF
v_call: TRBV27; cdr3_aa: CASTQFPLEAVGTGELFF
v_call: TRBV30; cdr3_aa: CAWSASGTGAIQYF
v_call: TRBV10-2; cdr3_aa: CASSGGGEYEQYF
v_call: TRBV27; cdr3_aa: CASRARLNTEAFF
v_call: TRBV19; cdr3_aa: CASSTPRSGFGYTF
v_call: TRBV2; cdr3_aa: CASSVRAGGIADTQYF
v_call: TRBV7-2; cdr3_aa: CASSLAYRNTEAFF
v_call: TRBV5-1; cdr3_aa: CASSLDGTANEKLFF
v_call: TRBV27; cdr3_aa: CASSLSSTGELFF
v_call: TRBV7-2; cdr3_aa: CASSLFGGTNSNQPQHF
v_call: TRBV7-9; cdr3_aa: CASSFGLAPQKTEQYF
v_call: TRBV7-2; cdr3_aa: CASSFPGLPYEQYF
v_call: TRBV27; cdr3_aa: CASSLTSRGSWGYTF
v_call: TRBV7-9; cdr3_aa: CASSSAGTGTYEQYF
v_call: TRBV27; cdr3_aa: CASSLGSNQPQHF
v_call: TRBV6-1; cdr3_aa: CASSEPGDADTQYF
v_call: TRBV5-6; cdr3_aa: CASSLGPGGGKAFF
v_call: TRBV6-6; cdr3_aa: CASSDQGDGYTF
v_call: TRBV28; cdr3_aa: CASSVSHSPLHF
v_call: TRBV19; cdr3_aa: CASMVVAGGSQPQHF
v_call: TRBV27; cdr3_aa: CASSLREVGTGELFF
v_call: TRBV6-1; cdr3_aa: CASSDQGPVGGELFF
v_call: TRBV27; cdr3_aa: CASSFSASGVLSSYNEQFF
v_call: TRBV30; cdr3_aa: CAWRGPSGGASDTQYF
v_call: TRBV28; cdr3_aa: CASSPGLAYQETQYF
v_call: TRBV19; cdr3_aa: CASTRSGELFF
v_call: TRBV5-1; cdr3_aa: CASSLEGGYEKLFF
v_call: TRBV11-3; cdr3_aa: CASSQSTRGEQYF
v_call: TRBV5-1; cdr3_aa: CASQEIAGGPNEQYF
v_call: TRBV5-1; cdr3_aa: CASSPLLSGQGNEQFF
v_call: TRBV6-1; cdr3_aa: CASSATTVSNQPQHF
v_call: TRBV10-2; cdr3_aa: CASSEQGSEQFF
v_call: TRBV10-3; cdr3_aa: CAISDLGQDLNTEAFF
v_call: TRBV4-2; cdr3_aa: CASSQVSGGGYGYTF
v_call: TRBV2; cdr3_aa: CASSKQGNTEAFF
v_call: TRBV7-6; cdr3_aa: CASSPRDRGFGYGYTF
v_call: TRBV10-2; cdr3_aa: CASSEPWGGVRNNEQFF
v_call: TRBV9; cdr3_aa: CASSVGLWDSPTEGQYF
v_call: TRBV9; cdr3_aa: CASSVVPGANEQFF
v_call: TRBV5-1; cdr3_aa: CASSLGWGPDTYEQYF
v_call: TRBV10-3; cdr3_aa: CAISESRVGQPQHF
v_call: TRBV9; cdr3_aa: CASSVGVGQGLLGGLSSYEQYF
v_call: TRBV2; cdr3_aa: CASSYWTDTDTQYF
v_call: TRBV7-2; cdr3_aa: CASSTTGGTEAFF
v_call: TRBV5-1; cdr3_aa: CASSPDNSYEQYF
v_call: TRBV7-8; cdr3_aa: CASSLLSSGVTGELFF
v_call: TRBV10-3; cdr3_aa: CAISNLAGESNEQFF
v_call: TRBV27; cdr3_aa: CASSRTGLRSYEQYF
v_call: TRBV6-5; cdr3_aa: CASSSLSGRAENEQFF
v_call: TRBV5-1; cdr3_aa: CASSSLTGGTEAFF
v_call: TRBV9; cdr3_aa: CASSVVAGGNYGYTF
v_call: TRBV7-9; cdr3_aa: CASSQNLELSGNTIYF
v_call: TRBV6-5; cdr3_aa: CASSLRGLTNEKLFF
v_call: TRBV14; cdr3_aa: CASSYMTGSYTEAFF
v_call: TRBV13; cdr3_aa: CASSYGQGSSNEQFF
v_call: TRBV7-9; cdr3_aa: CASSSGLAGVVNIQYF